This is a list of T cell receptor beta chains from one sample in a study of glioma-infiltrating T cells after dendritic cell vaccination. Using immunoSEQ multiplex PCR, the repertoire was profiled, and TCRdb retains in-frame clones only, with some absent. The sample records approximately 50,000 clones, around 91% being singletons. The sample was blood, taken after dendritic cell vaccination. The receptors stem from a human donor with glioblastoma. Each CDR3 is given with its conserved first and last residue. D genes are given only for firm matches. Size tells how often a clone was seen (once, few, many) or the class of an expanded clone, and some rows leave it out.

V: TRBV19
D: TRBD2
J: TRBJ2-7
size: NA
CDR3: CASGALAGTPYEQYF
DNA: TGTGCCAGTGGGGCACTAGCGGGGACCCCCTACGAGCAGTACTTC

V: TRBV7-8
D: TRBD1
J: TRBJ1-5
size: NA
CDR3: CASSLGTGYRYQPQHF
DNA: TGTGCCAGCAGCTTGGGGACAGGGTATCGGTATCAGCCCCAGCATTTT

V: TRBV7-2
D: TRBD1
J: TRBJ2-5
size: NA
CDR3: CASSLLTGVQETQYF
DNA: TGTGCCAGCAGCCTTCTCACAGGGGTTCAAGAGACCCAGTACTTC

V: TRBV19
D: TRBD1
J: TRBJ2-7
size: NA
CDR3: CASSSSGTGGLEQCF
DNA: TGTGCCAGTAGTTCCTCCGGGACAGGGGGTTTAGAGCAGTGCTTC

V: TRBV6-5
D: NA
J: TRBJ1-1
size: NA
CDR3: CASMDSTRREAFF
DNA: TGTGCCAGCATGGACAGTACGAGGAGGGAAGCTTTCTTT

V: TRBV5-4
D: NA
J: TRBJ1-1
size: NA
CDR3: CASSLDGTYTEAFF
DNA: TGTGCCAGCAGCTTAGACGGGACTTACACTGAAGCTTTCTTT

V: TRBV2
D: TRBD1
J: TRBJ1-1
size: NA
CDR3: CASRGGTGVGAEAFF
DNA: TGTGCCAGCAGGGGTGGGACAGGGGTAGGCGCTGAAGCTTTCTTT

V: TRBV5-4
D: NA
J: TRBJ1-1
size: NA
CDR3: CASSPWLRGTSRDTEAFF
DNA: TGTGCCAGCAGCCCGTGGTTGAGGGGGACGAGTAGGGACACTGAAGCTTTCTTT

V: TRBV7-9
D: NA
J: TRBJ1-1
size: NA
CDR3: CASSRTGKGTEAFF
DNA: TGTGCCAGCAGTCGGACGGGGAAAGGGACTGAAGCTTTCTTT

V: TRBV10-3
D: NA
J: TRBJ1-3
size: NA
CDR3: CAISETDRVSGNTIYF
DNA: TGTGCCATCAGTGAGACAGACCGCGTCTCTGGAAACACCATATATTTT

V: TRBV2
D: NA
J: TRBJ2-5
size: once
CDR3: CASSDWLAYETQYF
DNA: TGTGCCAGCAGTGATTGGTTAGCATACGAGACCCAGTACTTC

V: TRBV7-3
D: NA
J: TRBJ2-2
size: once
CDR3: CASSPGLAPTGELFF
DNA: TGTGCCAGCAGCCCGGGTCTAGCGCCCACCGGGGAGCTGTTTTTT

V: TRBV19
D: NA
J: TRBJ2-4
size: NA
CDR3: CASSMWELGKNIQYF
DNA: TGTGCCAGTAGTATGTGGGAGTTGGGCAAAAACATTCAGTACTTC

V: TRBV14
D: NA
J: TRBJ2-7
size: NA
CDR3: CASSRVAGSYEQYF
DNA: TGTGCCAGCAGCCGGGTTGCGGGTTCCTACGAGCAGTACTTC

V: TRBV7-8
D: NA
J: TRBJ1-2
size: NA
CDR3: CASSTRTDNYGYTF
DNA: TGTGCCAGCAGCACCCGGACAGACAACTATGGCTACACCTTC

V: TRBV7-3
D: NA
J: TRBJ2-1
size: NA
CDR3: CASSLGLGDEQFF
DNA: TGTGCCAGCAGCTTAGGACTTGGGGATGAGCAGTTCTTC

V: TRBV5-6
D: TRBD1
J: TRBJ2-3
size: NA
CDR3: CASSLDRGLWSTDTQYF
DNA: TGTGCCAGCAGCTTGGACAGGGGGCTTTGGAGCACAGATACGCAGTATTTT

V: TRBV6-1
D: TRBD2
J: TRBJ2-7
size: NA
CDR3: CASSELAGGNYEQYF
DNA: TGTGCCAGCAGTGAATTAGCGGGGGGCAACTACGAGCAGTACTTC

V: TRBV6-6
D: NA
J: TRBJ2-7
size: NA
CDR3: CASIPQGSSDEQYF
DNA: TGTGCCAGCATTCCTCAGGGTTCGTCAGACGAGCAGTACTTC

V: TRBV10-3
D: NA
J: TRBJ2-3
size: NA
CDR3: CAISESLASTDTQYF
DNA: TGTGCCATCAGTGAGTCGCTAGCTTCGACAGATACGCAGTATTTT

V: TRBV29-1
D: NA
J: TRBJ2-5
size: NA
CDR3: CSVEEIGAWETQYF
DNA: TGCAGCGTTGAAGAGATAGGGGCGTGGGAGACCCAGTACTTC

V: TRBV10-3
D: NA
J: TRBJ2-1
size: NA
CDR3: CAISGGGNNEQFF
DNA: TGTGCCATCAGTGGAGGGGGAAACAATGAGCAGTTCTTC

V: TRBV30
D: NA
J: TRBJ1-5
size: NA
CDR3: CAWSAIINQPQHF
DNA: TGTGCCTGGAGTGCCATCATCAATCAGCCCCAGCATTTT

V: TRBV14
D: TRBD1
J: TRBJ2-1
size: NA
CDR3: CASSQLPGQGPSYNEQFF
DNA: TGTGCCAGCAGCCAATTACCGGGACAGGGGCCCTCCTACAATGAGCAGTTCTTC

V: TRBV5-1
D: NA
J: TRBJ2-1
size: NA
CDR3: CASSSVQGTEQFF
DNA: TGCGCCAGCAGCTCGGTCCAGGGAACTGAGCAGTTCTTC

V: TRBV5-1
D: TRBD1
J: TRBJ1-1
size: NA
CDR3: CASSWDRGNFF
DNA: TGCGCCAGCAGCTGGGACAGGGGGAACTTCTTT

V: TRBV7-2
D: NA
J: TRBJ1-5
size: NA
CDR3: CASSLVPGRNQPQHF
DNA: TGTGCCAGCAGCTTAGTTCCAGGGAGGAATCAGCCCCAGCATTTT

V: TRBV5-4
D: TRBD2
J: TRBJ2-5
size: NA
CDR3: CASSYRLAGQETQYF
DNA: TGTGCCAGCAGCTACAGACTAGCGGGACAAGAGACCCAGTACTTC

V: TRBV29-1
D: NA
J: TRBJ2-5
size: NA
CDR3: CSVPRGETQYF
DNA: TGCAGCGTTCCCAGGGGTGAGACCCAGTACTTC

V: TRBV10-3
D: NA
J: TRBJ1-2
size: NA
CDR3: CAITETANYGYTF
DNA: TGTGCCATCACTGAGACAGCTAACTATGGCTACACCTTC

V: TRBV5-1
D: NA
J: TRBJ2-5
size: NA
CDR3: CASSPGGLGAETQYF
DNA: TGCGCCAGCAGCCCCGGCGGATTGGGGGCAGAGACCCAGTACTTC

V: TRBV5-1
D: TRBD1
J: TRBJ2-3
size: NA
CDR3: CASSTGTGGLPDTQYF
DNA: TGCGCCAGCAGTACCGGGACAGGGGGCCTCCCAGATACGCAGTATTTT

V: TRBV5-5
D: NA
J: TRBJ2-7
size: NA
CDR3: CASSLSAGPLYEQYF
DNA: TGTGCCAGCAGCTTGTCGGCGGGCCCACTCTACGAGCAGTACTTC